What follows are 15 T cell receptor beta chains derived from one specimen sequenced in a study of shared T cell receptors in the human thymus. Clones were sequenced by immunoSEQ multiplex PCR, and TCRdb holds only the in-frame ones, with some missing. This table has more than 550,000 clones, around 87% appearing once. In addition, the sample was reused for a study of human thymus T cells.

The sample taken for sequencing was thymocytes. The receptors were sampled from a boy in the first two years of life with a congenital heart defect.

The chain couples TRBV5-8 to TRBJ1-5; D may be TRBD1 (6 bases). Germline V gene sequence: CDR1 SGHTS, CDR2 YDEGEE. This CDR3 is 18 amino acids long. The germline V and J ends were trimmed by 0 bases and 0 bases, with 16 bases remaining between them. CDR3 nucleotides: TGTGCCAGCAGCTTGGTGGGCAGGGACAATTATAGCAATCAGCCCCAGCATTTT. This gives the protein CASSLVGRDNYSNQPQHF.

This chain uses TRBV7-9 with TRBJ2-3; D remains unclear. V was shortened by 4 bases and J by 8 bases, with 7 bases between the two germline ends. Germline CDR1 reads SEHNR; CDR2 reads FQNEAQ (reference sequence). The CDR3 totals 11 residues. CDR3: CASSSSGTQYF. The CDR3 nucleotides read TGTGCCAGCAGCTCTAGTGGTACGCAGTATTTT. Together with reference TRBV7-9 and TRBJ2-3, the CDR3 gives the full variable domain: DTGVSQNPRHKITKRGQNVTFRCDPISEHNRLYWYRQTLGQGPEFLTYFQNEAQLEKSRLLSDRFSAERPKGSFSTLEIQRTEQGDSAMYLCASSSSGTQYFGPGTRLTVL.

The V call is TRBV5-1, the J call TRBJ2-1; 15 nucleotides line up with TRBD2. The ends lost 0 bases at V and 8 bases at J; junction bases unmatched: 6. CDR1 and CDR2 (germline): SGHRS, YFSETQ. This CDR3 has 17 residues. The CDR3 bases are TGCGCCAGCAGCTTGGGGACTAGCGGGAGGGCCCCTCATGAGCAGTTCTTC. Encoded protein: CASSLGTSGRAPHEQFF.

The chain joins TRBV19 to TRBJ2-1, with D perhaps matching TRBD2 (5 bases). Looked up from germline, CDR1 is LNHDA and CDR2 is SQIVND (reference sequence). This CDR3 region has 15 residues. V gave up 8 bases and J gave up 0 bases, with 14 bases separating them. CDR3 coding DNA: TGTGCCAGTCGGGCCTTAGCGAGCTCCTACAATGAGCAGTTCTTC. Amino acid sequence: CASRALASSYNEQFF.

This clone was seen just once. The CDR3 reads CASSLVRTSGRGSYNEQFF. CDR3 in DNA: TGTGCCAGCAGCTTGGTGAGGACTAGCGGGAGAGGGTCCTACAATGAGCAGTTCTTC. The chain has TRBV5-4 and TRBJ2-1; 13 nucleotides align to TRBD2. The germline V gene has CDR1 SGHNT and CDR2 YYREEE (reference sequence). With V trimmed by 0 bases and J by 1 base, 7 bases remained unmatched. The CDR3 runs 19 residues. The full variable domain, its missing parts supplied by reference TRBV5-4 and TRBJ2-1, is ETGVTQSPTHLIKTRGQQVTLRCSSQSGHNTVSWYQQALGQGPQFIFQYYREEENGRGNFPPRFSGLQFPNYSSELNVNALELDDSALYLCASSLVRTSGRGSYNEQFFGPGTRLTVL.

The rearrangement links TRBV7-8 to TRBJ1-2; possibly TRBD1 for D (5 bases). V was cut by 2 bases and J by 6 bases, with 10 bases left in between. This CDR3 has 13 amino acids. Germline CDR1 SGHVS, CDR2 FQNEAQ. CDR3 bases: TGTGCCAGCAGCTTAAGGGGTCCCCATGGCTACACCTTC. Amino acids: CASSLRGPHGYTF.

In the case of this clone: The same CDR3 is also encoded by other DNA sequences in this sample. This chain connects TRBV9 to TRBJ2-1; maybe TRBD1 (5 bases). Trimming removed 0 bases at V and 4 bases at J, with 5 bases between. CDR3 length: 13 residues. The germline CDR1 and CDR2 sequences are SGDLS and YYNGEE. Here the CDR3 DNA reads TGTGCCAGCAGCGTAGAGGGGTACAATGAGCAGTTCTTC. Its translation is CASSVEGYNEQFF.

The chain combines TRBV6-5 with TRBJ2-7; perhaps TRBD1 as D (6 bases). Germline V gives CDR1 MNHEY, CDR2 SVGAGI. Trimming shortened V by 2 bases and J by 6 bases, and 11 bases separated the two germline ends. The CDR3 totals 13 residues. The CDR3 DNA follows: TGTGCCAGCAGTTACCTGGGGGCTTTCGAGCAGTACTTC. Its translation is CASSYLGAFEQYF.

This clone has only one observation. The chain carries TRBV30 and TRBJ2-7, with TRBD2 matching over 7 bases. The CDR3 length is 13 residues. CDR1 is GTSNPN and CDR2 is SVGIG in the germline V gene (reference sequence). The V gene end was trimmed by 0 bases and the J gene end by 5 bases; junction bases not matched to a gene: 4. In DNA, the CDR3 is TGTGCCTGGAGTGTTGGGAGGGTCCACGAGCAGTACTTC. Protein: CAWSVGRVHEQYF.

V is TRBV9 and J is TRBJ2-1; 9 nucleotides match TRBD2. The germline V gene has CDR1 SGDLS and CDR2 YYNGEE. CDR3 size: 15 residues. Trimming cost V 7 bases and J 13 bases; bases outside gene matches: 18. CDR3 amino acids: CASGPPGLALTIQFF. CDR3 DNA sequence: TGTGCCAGCGGCCCCCCGGGACTAGCCCTCACCATTCAGTTCTTC. Drawing the rest from reference TRBV9 and TRBJ2-1, the complete variable domain is DSGVTQTPKHLITATGQRVTLRCSPRSGDLSVYWYQQSLDQGLQFLIQYYNGEERAKGNILERFSAQQFPDLHSELNLSSLELGDSALYFCASGPPGLALTIQFFGPGTRLTVL.

The chain combines TRBV19 with TRBJ2-5, with D possibly being TRBD1 (5 bases). Germline CDR1 and CDR2: LNHDA and SQIVND (reference sequence). V was pared by 8 bases and J by 1 base, with 14 bases between. The CDR3 contains 14 residues. The CDR3 DNA follows: TGTGCCAGTTGTAATAGGGGTGTCCAAGAGACCCAGTACTTC. Translating it yields CASCNRGVQETQYF.

The rearrangement links TRBV7-2 to TRBJ2-5, with 12 positions matching TRBD2. The CDR3 loop spans 16 amino acids. The germline gives CDR1 SGHTA, CDR2 FQGNSA. Trimming at V came to 4 bases and at J to 7 bases, leaving 10 bases not matched to a gene. The CDR3 spells CASSSTLAGGRGTQYF. CDR3 sequence (DNA): TGTGCCAGCAGCTCCACGCTAGCGGGGGGGCGGGGGACCCAGTACTTC.

The chain recombines TRBV23-1 with TRBJ2-3, with TRBD1 identical over 10 bases. TRBV23-1 is an ORF; its function is uncertain. Unmatched junction bases numbered 2, after V lost 2 bases and J lost 0 bases. The CDR3 is made up of 16 amino acids. This CDR3 is CASSQDRGLSTDTQYF. CDR3 DNA sequence: TGCGCCAGCAGTCAAGACAGGGGGCTGAGCACAGATACGCAGTATTTT.

J is TRBJ1-1 and V is TRBV6-9; TRBD1 agrees at 10 bases. In germline, CDR1 is MNHGY, CDR2 SVAAGI. Germline trimming cut 4 bases from V and 0 bases from J; bases unmatched to any gene: 2. The CDR3 has 15 amino acids. The CDR3 bases are TGTGCCAGCAGTTGGGGACAGGGGATGAACACTGAAGCTTTCTTT. This encodes CASSWGQGMNTEAFF.

This chain joins TRBV6-5 and TRBJ2-6, with a weak D call TRBD2 (5 bases). CDR1 and CDR2 (germline): MNHEY, SVGAGI. V was cut by 5 bases and J by 4 bases, with 12 bases left in between. CDR3 length: 15 residues. The CDR3 sequence: CASSALAAGANVLTF. The CDR3 DNA follows: TGTGCCAGCAGTGCTCTAGCAGCCGGGGCCAACGTCCTGACTTTC.